One and the same sample provided the 10 T cell receptor beta chains below, sequenced in a study of T cell responses to AZD1222 COVID-19 vaccine. Profiling relied on immunoSEQ multiplex PCR, and the TCRdb table lists in-frame clones only, not all of them. Altogether about 150,000 clones are present, 88% being singletons, with the ten largest covering around 2.1%. Sample: peripheral blood, taken on day 0 of AZD1222 vaccination. Receptor source: an adult in good health.

This rearrangement joins TRBV4-3 to TRBJ2-2; D not resolved. From germline, CDR1 is LGHNA and CDR2 YSLEER. Trimming stripped 2 bases from V and 6 bases from J, with 7 bases between. The CDR3 runs 13 residues. The CDR3 here is CASSQIHAGELFF. Written as DNA, the CDR3 is TGCGCCAGCAGCCAAATTCATGCCGGGGAGCTGTTTTTT.

V gene TRBV10-1 combines with J gene TRBJ2-3, with 14 bases lining up with TRBD2. The CDR3 contains 17 residues. V lost 9 bases to trimming and J lost 3 bases; unmatched junction nucleotides: 11. CDR1 and CDR2 (germline): WNHNN, SYGVQD (reference sequence). This CDR3 is CASLTSGRATLTDTQYF. CDR3 bases: TGCGCCAGTTTGACTAGCGGGAGGGCGACCTTGACAGATACGCAGTATTTT.

The rearrangement uses TRBV4-3 and TRBJ1-6; D is undetermined. From germline, CDR1 is LGHNA and CDR2 YSLEER. V was shortened by 4 bases and J by 6 bases, with 10 bases between the two germline ends. CDR3 size: 14 residues. The CDR3 DNA reads as TGCGCCAGCAGCCTCGACGGAATTAATTCACCCCTCCACTTT. Translation: CASSLDGINSPLHF.

J is TRBJ1-5 and V is TRBV6-5; maybe TRBD1 (5 bases). The germline gives CDR1 MNHEY, CDR2 SVGAGI. CDR3 length: 12 amino acids. The CDR3 loop is CAARQRNQPQHF. The CDR3, as DNA: TGTGCGGCCAGACAGCGCAATCAGCCCCAGCATTTT.

The chain employs TRBV7-9 and TRBJ1-2; 7 bases agree with TRBD1. V lost 1 base and J lost 3; bases outside the gene matches: 2. Germline loops: CDR1 SEHNR, CDR2 FQNEAQ (reference sequence). This CDR3 spans 14 amino acids. CDR3 region: CASSLGGTDYGYTF. The CDR3 DNA sequence: TGTGCCAGCAGCTTAGGGGGGACAGACTATGGCTACACCTTC.

The V gene is TRBV10-3, the J gene TRBJ1-2, with a weak D call TRBD1 (5 bases). The CDR3 is 12 residues long. Germline CDR1 and CDR2: ENHRY and SYGVKD. V lost 10 bases, J lost 3 bases, and 12 bases lay in between. CDR3 in amino acids: CATSGLYYGYTF. CDR3 nucleotides: TGTGCCACCTCGGGGCTCTACTATGGCTACACCTTC.

The genes are TRBV4-3 and TRBJ2-5, with unresolved D. This CDR3 is 14 amino acids long. Trimming removed 1 base from V and 2 bases from J, with 8 bases in between. Looked up from germline, CDR1 is LGHNA and CDR2 is YSLEER. Here the CDR3 DNA reads TGCGCCAGCAGCCAAGTGGGCAGGCAAGAGACCCAGTACTTC. Translating it yields CASSQVGRQETQYF.

The rearrangement uses TRBV7-2 and TRBJ1-1, with D perhaps TRBD1 (6 bases). This CDR3 region has 15 residues. Per the germline V gene, CDR1 is SGHTA and CDR2 is FQGNSA. V was shortened by 5 bases and J by 3 bases, with 16 bases between the two germline ends. CDR3 protein: CASSLGGSKDTEAFF. CDR3 DNA: TGTGCCAGCAGCCTAGGGGGGAGTAAGGACACTGAAGCTTTCTTT.

The chain joins TRBV3-1 (or the pseudogene TRBV3-2) to TRBJ2-5, with D hard to call. The CDR3 is 11 amino acids. The germline gives CDR1 LGHDT, CDR2 YNNKEL (reference sequence). V lost 6 bases and J 4 bases, leaving 6 bases between the germline ends. In nucleotides, the CDR3 is TGTGCCAGCAGGGTAGGAGAGACCCAGTACTTC. Translated, it gives CASRVGETQYF.

V is TRBV19 and J is TRBJ1-1; the D is unclear. CDR3 size: 13 residues. CDR1 and CDR2 (germline): LNHDA, SQIVND (reference sequence). The V gene lost 4 bases and the J gene lost 6 bases, with 12 bases spanning the gap. CDR3 protein: CASSTKGGAEAFF. The CDR3 nucleotides are TGTGCCAGTAGTACAAAGGGTGGCGCTGAAGCTTTCTTT.